This is a list of T cell receptor beta chains from one sample in a study of Ad26.COV2.S vaccination and SARS-CoV-2 variants. Sequencing used immunoSEQ multiplex PCR; TCRdb keeps in-frame clones, though not all of them. The profile covers over 400,000 clones, with over 80% appearing a single time and roughly 1.7% taken by the ten largest. Specimen: peripheral blood, collected in a trial of Ad26.COV2.S vaccine versus placebo. Every receptor here comes from a person aged 18-60 years who received the Ad26.COV2.S COVID-19 vaccine or a placebo. The conserved cysteine and the conserved F or W are not part of the CDR3 here. The D gene is left open where the match is weak.

v_gene: TRBV5-1
j_gene: TRBJ2-5
d_gene: .
CDR3aa: ASSLLGLRPLETQY

v_gene: TRBV2
j_gene: TRBJ2-1
d_gene: TRBD1
CDR3aa: ARRRTDRGDNEQF

v_gene: TRBV5-1
j_gene: TRBJ2-7
d_gene: TRBD1
CDR3aa: ASSFSFGDSNSYEQY

v_gene: TRBV6-2/TRBV6-3
j_gene: TRBJ2-2
d_gene: .
CDR3aa: ASSYSTGELF

v_gene: TRBV6-5
j_gene: TRBJ2-1
d_gene: .
CDR3aa: ASSYRTTDYNEQF

v_gene: TRBV13
j_gene: TRBJ1-4
d_gene: .
CDR3aa: ASSLGSEKLF

v_gene: TRBV5-4
j_gene: TRBJ1-2
d_gene: TRBD1
CDR3aa: ASSSRQGSYGYT

v_gene: TRBV29-1
j_gene: TRBJ2-7
d_gene: .
CDR3aa: SVGQAYEQY

v_gene: TRBV5-1
j_gene: TRBJ1-6
d_gene: .
CDR3aa: ASSLDLGMPPSYNSPLH

v_gene: TRBV11-2
j_gene: TRBJ1-6
d_gene: TRBD1
CDR3aa: ASSVTGGANSPLH

v_gene: TRBV10-1
j_gene: TRBJ2-2
d_gene: .
CDR3aa: ASSARPGGTGELF

v_gene: TRBV27
j_gene: TRBJ2-3
d_gene: .
CDR3aa: ASTPFSSRGTQY

v_gene: TRBV2
j_gene: TRBJ1-4
d_gene: .
CDR3aa: ASGLFEKLF

v_gene: TRBV7-9
j_gene: TRBJ2-3
d_gene: TRBD2
CDR3aa: ASSPTTSGIDTQY

v_gene: TRBV13
j_gene: TRBJ1-1
d_gene: .
CDR3aa: ASSLRKITNTEAF

v_gene: TRBV6-5
j_gene: TRBJ1-2
d_gene: TRBD1
CDR3aa: ASSSGTGAVYGYT

v_gene: TRBV7-2
j_gene: TRBJ2-7
d_gene: TRBD1
CDR3aa: ASSQDRGLDEQY

v_gene: TRBV5-1
j_gene: TRBJ2-7
d_gene: TRBD1
CDR3aa: ASSLAGGTGGYEQY

v_gene: TRBV5-1
j_gene: TRBJ1-6
d_gene: .
CDR3aa: ASTSGTVGDNSPLH

v_gene: TRBV7-9
j_gene: TRBJ2-1
d_gene: .
CDR3aa: ASSTQNNEQF